This TCR beta chain originates from a study of early T cells in non-severe SARS-CoV-2 infection. From germline, CDR1 is MDHEN and CDR2 SYDVKM. The CDR3 covers 14 residues. Trimming took off 5 bases at V and 3 bases at J, with 14 bases between the two ends. Unique molecular identifiers tagged individual cDNA molecules. TCRdb recomputed calls from the 5' RACE reads with MiXCR, one row per CDR3 protein. This table holds more than 55,000 distinct CDR3 sequences, about 6% found once. Ten or more counts support this clonotype. Sequencing used whole blood, obtained at baseline. The chain is built from TRBV28 and TRBJ2-7; either TRBD1 or TRBD2 may supply D (5 bases each). The TCR originated in an adult who was a healthcare worker with PCR-confirmed SARS-CoV-2 infection or an uninfected control (not recorded which). CDR3 coding DNA: TGTGCCAGCAGTCCGACAGCCCGGGGCTACGAGCAGTACTTC. Translating it yields CASSPTARGYEQYF.